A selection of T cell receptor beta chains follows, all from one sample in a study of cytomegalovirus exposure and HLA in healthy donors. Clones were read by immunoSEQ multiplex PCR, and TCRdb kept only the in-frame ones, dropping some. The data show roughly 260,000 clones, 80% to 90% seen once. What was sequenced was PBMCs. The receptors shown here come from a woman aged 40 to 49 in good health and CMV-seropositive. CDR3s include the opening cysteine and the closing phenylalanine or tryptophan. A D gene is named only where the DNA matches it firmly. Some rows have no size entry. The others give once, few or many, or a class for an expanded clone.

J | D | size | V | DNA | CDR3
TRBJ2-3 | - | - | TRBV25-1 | TGTGCCAGCAGTGGTCTTGCGCAGTATTTT | CASSGLAQYF
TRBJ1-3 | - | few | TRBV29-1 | TGCAGCGTTAGGGGGACGAGCTCTGGAAACACCATATATTTT | CSVRGTSSGNTIYF
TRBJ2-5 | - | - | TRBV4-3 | TGCGCCAGCAGCCAAGAGGGCCGCGGGTGGGAGACCCAGTACTTC | CASSQEGRGWETQYF
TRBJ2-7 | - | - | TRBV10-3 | TGTGCCATCAGTGAACGTCAGGGGTACCACGAGCAGTACTTC | CAISERQGYHEQYF
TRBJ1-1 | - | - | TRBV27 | TGTGCCAGCAGTGCACAGGGAGACACTGAAGCTTTCTTT | CASSAQGDTEAFF
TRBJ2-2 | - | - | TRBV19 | TGTGCCAGTAGTATAGATCATTCCGGCGGGGAGCTGTTTTTT | CASSIDHSGGELFF
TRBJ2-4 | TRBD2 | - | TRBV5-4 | TGTGCCAGCAGTTCCCGGGGCGGGGGGGCCAAAAACATTCAGTACTTC | CASSSRGGGAKNIQYF
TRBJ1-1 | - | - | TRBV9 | TGTGCCAGCAGCGTAGGGTCAGGAGGCCCGGCCACTGAAGCTTTCTTT | CASSVGSGGPATEAFF
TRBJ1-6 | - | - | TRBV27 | TGTGCCAGCAGTTTTTCGGGGTCTGACTATAATTCACCCCTCCACTTT | CASSFSGSDYNSPLHF
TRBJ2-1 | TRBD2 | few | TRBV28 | TGTGCCAGCAGTTTAGGGGAGCGGGAGTTAGACAATGAGCAGTTCTTC | CASSLGERELDNEQFF
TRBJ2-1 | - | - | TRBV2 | TGTGCCAGCATCCCGGCGGAATCCCCGGGCAATGAGCAGTTCTTC | CASIPAESPGNEQFF
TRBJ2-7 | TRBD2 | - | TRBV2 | TGTGCCAGCAGTGCGGAAAGCGGGGCCTACGAGCAGTACTTC | CASSAESGAYEQYF
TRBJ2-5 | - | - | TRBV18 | TGTGCCAGCTCACCACCGTCCCTCCAAGAGACCCAGTACTTC | CASSPPSLQETQYF
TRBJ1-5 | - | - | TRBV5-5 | TGTGCCAGCAGTTGGACAGTTCAAGCTCAAAATAGCAATCAGCCCCAGCATTTT | CASSWTVQAQNSNQPQHF
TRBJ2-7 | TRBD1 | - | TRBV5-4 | TGTGCCAGCAGCTTGGCCCCGGACAGGGACGAGCAGTACTTC | CASSLAPDRDEQYF
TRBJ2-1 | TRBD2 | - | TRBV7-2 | TGTGCCAGCAGCTTAAGCCTAGCGGGAGGGGGCAATGAGCAGTTCTTC | CASSLSLAGGGNEQFF
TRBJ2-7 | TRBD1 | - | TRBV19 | TGTGCCAGTAGGACGAACAGGGGTAACTACGAGCAGTACTTC | CASRTNRGNYEQYF
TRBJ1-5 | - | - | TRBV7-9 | TGTGCCAGCAGCCCTCCCGGTGGAGGGCAGCCCCAGCATTTT | CASSPPGGGQPQHF
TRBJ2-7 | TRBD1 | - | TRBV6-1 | TGTGCCAGCAGTGAACCCCCGACAGGGGGGTACGAGCAGTACTTC | CASSEPPTGGYEQYF
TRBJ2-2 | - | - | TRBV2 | TGTGCCAGCAGTGTTGAGCGCGCGAACACCGGGGAGCTGTTTTTT | CASSVERANTGELFF
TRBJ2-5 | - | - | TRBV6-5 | TGTGCCAGCAGTTACGGGCGACAGAGTCAAGAGACCCAGTACTTC | CASSYGRQSQETQYF
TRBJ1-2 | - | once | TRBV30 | TGTGCCTGGACCACCGGGGGTCTTGACTATGGCTACACCTTC | CAWTTGGLDYGYTF
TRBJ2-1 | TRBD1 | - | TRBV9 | TGTGCCAGCAGCAGAGGACAGGGTTTGGAGGGCAATGAGCAGTTCTTC | CASSRGQGLEGNEQFF
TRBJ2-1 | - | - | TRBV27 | TGTGCCAGCAGTTTCGAACGACGGGATGAGCAGTTCTTC | CASSFERRDEQFF
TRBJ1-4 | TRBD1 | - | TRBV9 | TGTGCCAGCAGTGGACCGGGACAGAACAATGAAAAACTGTTTTTT | CASSGPGQNNEKLFF
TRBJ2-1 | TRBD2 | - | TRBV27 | TGTGCCAGCAGTTTATCGTCGGCTAGCGGGAGACTCGAGCAGTTCTTC | CASSLSSASGRLEQFF
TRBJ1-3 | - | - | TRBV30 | TGTGCCTTCGCGAACCAGGGACAAAACTCTGGAAACACCATATATTTT | CAFANQGQNSGNTIYF
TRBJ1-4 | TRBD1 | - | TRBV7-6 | TGTGCCAGCAGCTTAGCCCCCATGGGACAGGGGAATGAAAAACTGTTTTTT | CASSLAPMGQGNEKLFF
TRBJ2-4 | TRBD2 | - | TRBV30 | TGTGCCTGGAGTCCCGGGGGGTACATTCAGTACTTC | CAWSPGGYIQYF
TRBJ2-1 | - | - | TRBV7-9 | TGTGCCAGCAGCTACGTGACAGGCCTCCTTTACAATGAGCAGTTCTTC | CASSYVTGLLYNEQFF
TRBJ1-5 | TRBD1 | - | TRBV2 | TGTGCCAGCAGCGGGACAGGTGGACAGCCCCAGCATTTT | CASSGTGGQPQHF
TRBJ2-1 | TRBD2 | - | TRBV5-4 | TGTGCCAGCAGCTTGGATGCAGCGGGAGCATACAATGAGCAGTTCTTC | CASSLDAAGAYNEQFF
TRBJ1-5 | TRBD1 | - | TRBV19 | TGTGCCAGTAGTAAAGGGACAGGGCAATATCAGCCCCAGCATTTT | CASSKGTGQYQPQHF
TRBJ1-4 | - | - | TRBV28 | TGTGCCAGCAGTCACAACCCAGGGGAAGGGGGTGAAAAACTGTTTTTT | CASSHNPGEGGEKLFF
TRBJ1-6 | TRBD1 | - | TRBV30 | TGTGCCTGGGGGGGACAGCCCAATTCACCCCTCCACTTT | CAWGGQPNSPLHF
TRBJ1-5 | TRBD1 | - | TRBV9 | TGTGCCAGCAGCGCCTCGACAGGGAAAAGTCAGCCCCAGCATTTT | CASSASTGKSQPQHF
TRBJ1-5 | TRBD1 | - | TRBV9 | TGTGCCAGCAGCGTAGGACAGGGGGATCAGCCCCAGCATTTT | CASSVGQGDQPQHF
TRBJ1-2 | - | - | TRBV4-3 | TGCGCCAGCAGCCAAGAGTTGGGCTTTATAGGGAGCTATGGCTACACCTTC | CASSQELGFIGSYGYTF
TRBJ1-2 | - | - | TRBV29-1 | TGCAGCGTTGAAGGGGGCGCTGGCTACACCTTC | CSVEGGAGYTF
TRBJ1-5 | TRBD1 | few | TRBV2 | TGTGCCAGCAAGAAAGGACAGGGCCGTAATCAGCCCCAGCATTTT | CASKKGQGRNQPQHF
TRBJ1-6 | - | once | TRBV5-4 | TGTGCCAGCAGCTTGGACCCCCGTGGGGCGATTAATTCACCCCTCCACTTT | CASSLDPRGAINSPLHF
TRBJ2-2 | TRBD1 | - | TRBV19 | TGTGCCACCTCGGACAGGGCGAACACCGGGGAGCTGTTTTTT | CATSDRANTGELFF